This T cell receptor (beta chain) came from a study of blood T cell repertoires in COVID-19. The CDR3 totals 15 residues. CDR1 and CDR2 (germline): SGHVS, FNYEAQ. V lost 2 bases and J 1 base, leaving 8 bases between the germline ends. The table came from immunoSEQ multiplex PCR; TCRdb's copy has only in-frame clones and leaves some out. The sample records around 320,000 clones, roughly 89% being singletons. This clone was seen once. Sample: PBMCs or T cells enriched from blood (not recorded which). The chain is built from TRBV7-6 and TRBJ2-2; D gene unclear. The receptor was isolated from a woman younger than 35 with acute COVID-19. As DNA, the CDR3 is TGTGCCAGCAGCTTATTCTCGGGGAACACCGGGGAGCTGTTTTTT. Translated, it gives CASSLFSGNTGELFF.